The 22 T cell receptor beta chains below were found in one sample sequenced in a study of T cells after yellow fever vaccination. TCRdb re-derived calls from the 5' RACE reads in MiXCR, one entry per CDR3 protein. The data contain some 300,000 distinct CDR3 sequences, approximately 10% of them singletons. Sequenced material: CD4+ T cells sorted from PBMCs, taken 5 days after the yellow fever booster vaccination. Receptors originate from a man between 18 and 35 years old who received the YFV17D yellow fever vaccine.

The chain is built from TRBV19 and TRBJ2-7; D ambiguous. Germline CDR1 reads LNHDA; CDR2 reads SQIVND (reference sequence). The CDR3 loop spans 13 amino acids. The V gene lost 3 bases and the J gene lost 5 bases, with 11 bases spanning the gap. The CDR3 protein is CASSMGIKDEQYV. In nucleotides, the CDR3 is TGTGCCAGTAGTATGGGCATTAAGGACGAGCAGTACGTC.

This clonotype was recorded at least ten times. Here the CDR3 reads CASSRYRGLGYQETQYF. The CDR3 coding sequence is TGTGCCAGCAGCCGATACAGGGGTCTCGGGTACCAAGAGACCCAGTACTTC. The chain uses TRBV6-5 and TRBJ2-5; 7 bases line up with TRBD1. Trimming took 6 bases from V and 0 from J; bases not matched to a gene: 13. Germline CDR1 and CDR2: MNHEY and SVGAGI. The CDR3 runs 17 residues.

V is TRBV7-2 and J is TRBJ1-2; TRBD1 aligns across 9 bases. After removal of 1 base from V and 9 bases from J, the junction contained 15 bases not matched to a gene. This CDR3 region has 17 residues. Germline loops: CDR1 SGHTA, CDR2 FQGNSA. CDR3 in amino acids: CASSLEFSGQGRRSYTF. CDR3 DNA: TGTGCCAGCAGCTTAGAGTTTTCGGGACAGGGACGTCGTAGCTACACCTTC.

CDR3 in DNA: TGTGCCAGCTCACCCTTCAGTTCATGGGGAGCCTACAATGAGCAGTTCTTC. It is translated as CASSPFSSWGAYNEQFF. The chain is built from TRBV18 and TRBJ2-1, with D possibly TRBD2 on 5 matching bases. The CDR3 has 17 residues. From germline, CDR1 is KGHSH and CDR2 LQKENI. Trimming removed 3 bases at V and 2 bases at J, with 17 bases between.

The chain links TRBV5-1 to TRBJ2-1, with 12 bases identical to TRBD2. The CDR3 has 16 residues. Per germline, CDR1 SGHRS and CDR2 YFSETQ. J gave up 8 bases and V 4 bases, and 10 bases lay outside the gene matches. The DNA for the CDR3 is TGCGCCAGCAGCGGGGCTAGCGGGGGGGCCGTCTATGAGCAGTTCTTC. It specifies CASSGASGGAVYEQFF.

In its sample, this clonotype was seen a few times. The rearrangement links TRBV7-6 to TRBJ2-3; 9 bases are shared with TRBD2. CDR1 SGHVS and CDR2 FNYEAQ come from the germline V gene. CDR3 length: 15 amino acids. Trimming removed 4 bases from V and 8 bases from J; junction bases left unmatched: 10. In nucleotides, the CDR3 is TGTGCCAGCAGCTCGGGGACTAGCTCATCAACTACGCAGTATTTT. Translation: CASSSGTSSSTTQYF. The variable domain in full, completed from reference TRBV7-6 and TRBJ2-3, reads GAGVSQSPRYKVTKRGQDVALRCDPISGHVSLYWYRQALGQGPEFLTYFNYEAQQDKSGLPNDRFSAERPEGSISTLTIQRTEQRDSAMYRCASSSGTSSSTTQYFGPGTRLTVL.

There are a few counts of this clonotype. V and J are TRBV6-2 or TRBV6-3 and TRBJ1-3; 7 bases agree with TRBD1. V shed 4 bases, J shed 4 bases, and the junction held 4 bases outside the gene matches. Germline V gene data show CDR1 as MNHEY and CDR2 as SVGEGT. There are 14 residues in the CDR3. Here the CDR3 reads CASSLDRRGNTIYF. Written as DNA, the CDR3 is TGTGCCAGCAGTTTGGACAGGCGCGGAAACACCATATATTTT.

The table lists this clonotype with many counts. V is TRBV28 and J is TRBJ2-3; D is tentatively TRBD1 or TRBD2 (5 bases each). The germline CDR1 and CDR2 sequences are MDHEN and SYDVKM. Trimming pared 10 bases from V and 2 bases from J, leaving 19 bases between. This CDR3 region has 15 residues. The CDR3 coding sequence is TGTGCCACCCAGACCGGGACGAACCCCACAGATACGCAGTATTTT. Translating it yields CATQTGTNPTDTQYF.

CDR3 residues: CASSPRPAATSGANVLTF. The CDR3 DNA reads as TGTGCCAGCTCACCACGTCCGGCAGCCACCTCTGGGGCCAACGTCCTGACTTTC. The gene calls are TRBV18 and TRBJ2-6; D gene unclear. The germline V gene has CDR1 KGHSH and CDR2 LQKENI. Trimming removed 1 base from V and 0 bases from J, with 13 bases in between. This CDR3 comprises 18 residues.

This clonotype appeared a few times. The chain recombines TRBV4-2 with TRBJ2-7; 8 nucleotides align to TRBD1. The CDR3 runs 14 residues. The J segment lost 6 bases and the V segment lost 1 base, leaving 5 bases of the junction unmatched. The germline V gene has CDR1 LGHNA and CDR2 YNFKEQ. The CDR3 protein is CASSQVGQGSEQYF. The CDR3 coding sequence is TGTGCCAGCAGCCAAGTTGGACAGGGCAGCGAGCAGTACTTC.

The V gene is TRBV27, the J gene TRBJ2-7; no reliable D call. V was pared by 4 bases and J by 6 bases, with 10 bases between. CDR1 and CDR2 (germline): MNHEY, SMNVEV (reference sequence). The CDR3 consists of 12 residues. The CDR3 region has the DNA TGTGCCAGCAGTTCTACTTGGGGCGAGCAGTACGTC. Its translation is CASSSTWGEQYV.

The table lists this clonotype with a few counts. This chain uses TRBV2 with TRBJ2-7; 8 bases match TRBD1. The ends lost 0 bases at V and 7 bases at J; junction bases unmatched: 11. The germline gives CDR1 SNHLY, CDR2 FYNNEI. The CDR3 extends over 16 amino acids. The CDR3 DNA follows: TGTGCCAGCAGTGAAGCGGGACGGACAGGGAAGTTGGAGCAGTACTTC. Its translation is CASSEAGRTGKLEQYF.

The sample holds a few counts of this clonotype. The chain uses TRBV6-2 or TRBV6-3 and TRBJ2-3; D call uncertain. The CDR3 consists of 13 residues. Trimming shortened V by 5 bases and J by 9 bases, and 15 bases separated the two germline ends. Per the germline V gene, CDR1 is MNHEY and CDR2 is SVGEGT. Here the CDR3 DNA reads TGTGCCAGCAGTCCTACCCCGCCGCAGACGCAGTATTTT. This sequence encodes CASSPTPPQTQYF.

In this sample, this clonotype turned up once. The chain is built from TRBV10-3 and TRBJ1-6; D not resolved. CDR1 and CDR2 from the germline V gene are ENHRY and SYGVKD. There are 15 residues in the CDR3. V gave up 4 bases and J gave up 7 bases, with 14 bases separating them. The chain's CDR3 is CAISARGMANSPLHF. The CDR3 DNA sequence: TGTGCCATCAGTGCCCGGGGTATGGCCAATTCACCCCTCCACTTT.

In its sample, this clonotype was seen many times. This chain joins TRBV7-3 and TRBJ1-1; 7 bases fit TRBD1. J was trimmed by 4 bases and V by 5 bases; bases with no gene match: 4. CDR3 length equals 13 residues. Per germline, CDR1 SGHTA and CDR2 FQGTGA. The CDR3 loop is CASSPDRRTEAFF. The CDR3 region has the DNA TGTGCCAGCAGCCCGGACAGGCGCACTGAAGCTTTCTTT.

This clonotype was recorded a few times. This chain joins TRBV7-9 and TRBJ1-5, with TRBD1 matching over 12 bases. Germline loops: CDR1 SEHNR, CDR2 FQNEAQ (reference sequence). J gave up 6 bases and V 5 bases, and 5 bases lay outside the gene matches. The CDR3 totals 15 residues. CDR3 sequence reads: CASSGTGGWVQPQHF. The CDR3 DNA is TGTGCCAGCAGCGGGACAGGGGGCTGGGTTCAGCCCCAGCATTTT. The variable domain in full, with the rest retrieved from reference TRBV7-9 and TRBJ1-5, is DTGVSQNPRHKITKRGQNVTFRCDPISEHNRLYWYRQTLGQGPEFLTYFQNEAQLEKSRLLSDRFSAERPKGSFSTLEIQRTEQGDSAMYLCASSGTGGWVQPQHFGDGTRLSIL.

This clonotype has just a few counts. The V gene is TRBV12-3 or TRBV12-4, the J gene TRBJ1-1; D is unresolved. This CDR3 region has 14 residues. V lost 3 bases and J 2 bases, leaving 10 bases between the germline ends. The CDR3 here is CASSLGGINTEAFF. The CDR3 DNA reads TGTGCCAGCAGTTTGGGAGGGATCAACACTGAAGCTTTCTTT.

The chain is built from TRBV12-3 or TRBV12-4 and TRBJ2-2, with D unresolved. The CDR3 sequence is 13 residues long. V shed 5 bases and J shed 6 bases, with 10 bases lying between them. Written as DNA, the CDR3 is TGTGCCAGCAGTCCTCGTGTCTCCGGGGAGCTGTTTTTT. Translating gives CASSPRVSGELFF.

This clonotype was seen at least ten times. The chain is built from TRBV29-1 and TRBJ2-5; no clear D gene. V was shortened by 7 bases and J by 3 bases, with 9 bases between the two germline ends. Germline V gives CDR1 SQVTM, CDR2 ANQGSEA. This CDR3 comprises 11 residues. CDR3 loop: CSGNSKETQYF. Written as DNA, the CDR3 is TGCAGCGGGAATTCGAAAGAGACCCAGTACTTC.

The gene calls are TRBV20-1 and TRBJ2-1; D is unresolved. The germline gives CDR1 DFQATT, CDR2 SNEGSKA (reference sequence). Deletions cut 6 bases from V and 2 bases from J, with 5 bases between. The CDR3 runs 11 residues. CDR3 bases: TGCAGTGCGGGGACCTACAATGAGCAGTTCTTC. The encoded protein is CSAGTYNEQFF.

The J gene is TRBJ2-1, the V gene TRBV18; D is unresolved. Germline V lookup: CDR1 KGHSH, CDR2 LQKENI. V was cut by 2 bases and J by 0 bases, with 8 bases left in between. The CDR3 spans 15 residues. CDR3 in amino acids: CASSPSASSYNEQFF. The CDR3 DNA reads as TGTGCCAGCTCACCAAGCGCGAGCTCCTACAATGAGCAGTTCTTC. Combining the CDR3 with reference TRBV18 and TRBJ2-1 gives the whole variable domain NAGVMQNPRHLVRRRGQEARLRCSPMKGHSHVYWYRQLPEEGLKFMVYLQKENIIDESGMPKERFSAEFPKEGPSILRIQQVVRGDSAAYFCASSPSASSYNEQFFGPGTRLTVL.

This chain uses TRBV24-1 with TRBJ2-3, with D unclear. The CDR3 sequence is 14 residues long. Germline V gene sequence: CDR1 KGHDR, CDR2 SFDVKD. V dropped 1 base and J dropped 11 bases, with 15 bases sitting between them. CDR3 protein: CATSDLRAPGRQYF. CDR3 DNA: TGTGCCACCAGTGATTTACGGGCCCCCGGGCGGCAGTATTTT.